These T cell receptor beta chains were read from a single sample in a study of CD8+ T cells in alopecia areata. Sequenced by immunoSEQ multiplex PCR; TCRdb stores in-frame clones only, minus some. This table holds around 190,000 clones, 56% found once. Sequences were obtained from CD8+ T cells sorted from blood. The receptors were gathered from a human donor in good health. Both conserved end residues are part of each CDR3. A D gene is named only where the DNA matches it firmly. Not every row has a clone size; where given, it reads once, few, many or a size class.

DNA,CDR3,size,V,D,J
TGTGCCAGCAGTTGGGGGGCTAACCCGGGTGGCTACACCTTC,CASSWGANPGGYTF,-,TRBV27,-,TRBJ1-2
TGTGCCAGCAGTCCCGGGACAGGGGCTTATGGCTACACCTTC,CASSPGTGAYGYTF,-,TRBV5-6,TRBD1,TRBJ1-2
TGTGCCAGCAGTCGGGCAGCCCCTGAAGCTTTCTTT,CASSRAAPEAFF,few,TRBV7-9,-,TRBJ1-1
TGTGCCAGCAGCTTTACAGGGGGCCGAGAGACCCAGTACTTC,CASSFTGGRETQYF,-,TRBV13,TRBD1,TRBJ2-5
TGTGCCAGCAGTTTCGAGGACAGGGTTTATGAGCAGTTCTTC,CASSFEDRVYEQFF,few,TRBV28,TRBD1,TRBJ2-1
TGTGCCAGCAAGGGGGGCAGCTTGATGCAGCCCCAGCATTTT,CASKGGSLMQPQHF,-,TRBV27,-,TRBJ1-5
TGTGCCAGCGGATTACTTACGGGCCGGGGCTACACCTTC,CASGLLTGRGYTF,-,TRBV7-9,-,TRBJ1-2
TGTGCCAGCAGCTTAGGGACTAGCTGGTACGAGCAGTACTTC,CASSLGTSWYEQYF,-,TRBV7-9,TRBD2,TRBJ2-7
TGTGCCACCCGGGGTGGACAGGGTCGCCCCGGGGAGCTGTTTTTT,CATRGGQGRPGELFF,-,TRBV7-8,TRBD1,TRBJ2-2
TGTGCTAGCCGTAACACTGAAGCTTTCTTT,CASRNTEAFF,-,TRBV12-5,-,TRBJ1-1
TGTGCCAGCAGCGTAGGGACAGGGAGCGAGCAGTACTTC,CASSVGTGSEQYF,few,TRBV9,TRBD1,TRBJ2-7
TGTGCCAGCAGCCAAGAAAAAGTAGGTGTGGGCACAGATACGCAGTATTTT,CASSQEKVGVGTDTQYF,few,TRBV4-2,-,TRBJ2-3
TGTGCCAGCAGTGCACTAGCGGGGGGGCCAGATACGCAGTATTTT,CASSALAGGPDTQYF,many,TRBV6-1,TRBD2,TRBJ2-3
TGCAGCGTTGGTTCAGGGGGCTCCTACGAGCAGTACTTC,CSVGSGGSYEQYF,few,TRBV29-1,TRBD1,TRBJ2-7
TGTGCCAGCAGCTCCGGGACAGGGGGCTACGAGCAGTACTTC,CASSSGTGGYEQYF,-,TRBV7-9,TRBD1,TRBJ2-7
TGTGCCAGCAGCCATCGCGGAGTTAGCACAGATACGCAGTATTTT,CASSHRGVSTDTQYF,-,TRBV13,-,TRBJ2-3
TGTGCCTCATGGGAGAATCAAGAGACCCAGTACTTC,CASWENQETQYF,-,TRBV30,-,TRBJ2-5
TGTGCCAGCAGTGGAGGGATAGAGCAGTTCTTC,CASSGGIEQFF,once,TRBV2,-,TRBJ2-1
TGTGCCAGCAGCTCCCCGGAGGCCCAGTACTTC,CASSSPEAQYF,once,TRBV5-6,-,TRBJ2-5